The rows below give T cell receptor beta chains drawn from one sample of a study of blood T cell repertoires in COVID-19. The data were produced by immunoSEQ multiplex PCR, yet TCRdb's version contains in-frame clones alone and is incomplete. This table holds some 40,000 clones, 82% found once. Sequenced sample: peripheral blood. These receptor sequences come from a human donor in a cohort sampled during active COVID-19. The CDR3 runs from the conserved cysteine through the conserved F or W. The order of the fields is CDR3 DNA, CDR3 protein, J gene, D gene, clone size, V gene. The D gene is left open where the match is weak. A row's size may be missing; if present it is once, few, many or a size class.

cdr3_nt: TGTGCCAGCAGCTTGGGGAGGACAGGCACCGGGGAGCTGTTTTTT
cdr3_aa: CASSLGRTGTGELFF
j_call: TRBJ2-2
d_call: TRBD1
clone_size: few
v_call: TRBV5-4

cdr3_nt: TGCGCCAGCAGCCCCTTTTTGGGAGGTAGCTCCTACAATGAGCAGTTCTTC
cdr3_aa: CASSPFLGGSSYNEQFF
j_call: TRBJ2-1
d_call: -
clone_size: -
v_call: TRBV5-1

cdr3_nt: TGTGCCAGCAGCCGTAAAACAGGGGTGACTAGCGGGAGGGCAATAAGGGCCGGGGAGCTGTTTTTT
cdr3_aa: CASSRKTGVTSGRAIRAGELFF
j_call: TRBJ2-2
d_call: TRBD2
clone_size: -
v_call: TRBV4-2

cdr3_nt: TGTGCCAGCAGCTTAGGAGGACTAGCGGGAGAGGGAGAGACCCAGTACTTC
cdr3_aa: CASSLGGLAGEGETQYF
j_call: TRBJ2-5
d_call: TRBD2
clone_size: -
v_call: TRBV7-8

cdr3_nt: TGCGCCAGCAGCTTGGCACAGGGCAGCCACGAGCAGTACTTC
cdr3_aa: CASSLAQGSHEQYF
j_call: TRBJ2-7
d_call: -
clone_size: once
v_call: TRBV5-1

cdr3_nt: TGTGCCAGCAGTTCCGGGACTAGTAGCATTCAGTACTTC
cdr3_aa: CASSSGTSSIQYF
j_call: TRBJ2-4
d_call: TRBD2
clone_size: -
v_call: TRBV28

cdr3_nt: TGTGCCAGCAGTCCTCCACAGGGGATCTATGGCTACACCTTC
cdr3_aa: CASSPPQGIYGYTF
j_call: TRBJ1-2
d_call: TRBD1
clone_size: -
v_call: TRBV28

cdr3_nt: TGTGCCAGCAGCTTAGGGACAGGGGATAAAGCTTTCTTT
cdr3_aa: CASSLGTGDKAFF
j_call: TRBJ1-1
d_call: TRBD1
clone_size: -
v_call: TRBV7-2

cdr3_nt: TGTGCCAGCAGCCAGGGCGGCAGGGACCAAGAGACCCAGTACTTC
cdr3_aa: CASSQGGRDQETQYF
j_call: TRBJ2-5
d_call: -
clone_size: -
v_call: TRBV28

cdr3_nt: TGTGCCAGCCAGGGACAGGGAAACGAGCAGTACTTC
cdr3_aa: CASQGQGNEQYF
j_call: TRBJ2-7
d_call: TRBD1
clone_size: -
v_call: TRBV24-1

cdr3_nt: TGCGCCAGCAGTGAGCGGGACAGCGATCGAGATACGCAGTATTTT
cdr3_aa: CASSERDSDRDTQYF
j_call: TRBJ2-3
d_call: TRBD1
clone_size: -
v_call: TRBV10-1

cdr3_nt: TGTGCCAGCAGCTTGGGGAGGGAGCGGAGCTCCTACAATGAGCAGTTCTTC
cdr3_aa: CASSLGRERSSYNEQFF
j_call: TRBJ2-1
d_call: TRBD2
clone_size: -
v_call: TRBV7-2

cdr3_nt: TGTGCCAGCAGCTTGGTTGGGGAGAGGGAGACCCAGTACTTC
cdr3_aa: CASSLVGERETQYF
j_call: TRBJ2-5
d_call: -
clone_size: -
v_call: TRBV5-5

cdr3_nt: TGTGCCAGCAGCCATGGACTAGCGGGAGGCACAGATACGCAGTATTTT
cdr3_aa: CASSHGLAGGTDTQYF
j_call: TRBJ2-3
d_call: TRBD2
clone_size: -
v_call: TRBV3-1/TRBV3-2

cdr3_nt: TGTGCCAGCAGCTTCTCGCGGGAGATAGGCTACAATGAGCAGTTCTTC
cdr3_aa: CASSFSREIGYNEQFF
j_call: TRBJ2-1
d_call: TRBD2
clone_size: -
v_call: TRBV7-8

cdr3_nt: TGTGCCAGCAGCTTAGTACGGGGAAACACTGAAGCTTTCTTT
cdr3_aa: CASSLVRGNTEAFF
j_call: TRBJ1-1
d_call: -
clone_size: -
v_call: TRBV11-3

cdr3_nt: TGTGCCAGCAGCCCCGGACTAGGGAGGCTCAATGAGCAGTTCTTC
cdr3_aa: CASSPGLGRLNEQFF
j_call: TRBJ2-1
d_call: TRBD2
clone_size: few
v_call: TRBV11-2

cdr3_nt: TGTGCCAGCAGTGGGAGGAGGACTAGCGGGAGGAACATTCAGTACTTC
cdr3_aa: CASSGRRTSGRNIQYF
j_call: TRBJ2-4
d_call: TRBD2
clone_size: once
v_call: TRBV2

cdr3_nt: TGCGCCAGCAGCCCCAGTACAGCGGACTATGGCTACACCTTC
cdr3_aa: CASSPSTADYGYTF
j_call: TRBJ1-2
d_call: -
clone_size: -
v_call: TRBV5-1

cdr3_nt: TGTGCCAGTAGTATGTCCGGGACTAACTATGGCTACACCTTC
cdr3_aa: CASSMSGTNYGYTF
j_call: TRBJ1-2
d_call: -
clone_size: -
v_call: TRBV19

cdr3_nt: TGTGCCAGCAGCCGGACTAGCGGGAGCGGTGAGACCCAGTACTTC
cdr3_aa: CASSRTSGSGETQYF
j_call: TRBJ2-5
d_call: TRBD2
clone_size: -
v_call: TRBV11-2

cdr3_nt: TGTGCCAGCAGCACCCAGACAGGGATGAACACTGAAGCTTTCTTT
cdr3_aa: CASSTQTGMNTEAFF
j_call: TRBJ1-1
d_call: -
clone_size: few
v_call: TRBV21-1

cdr3_nt: TGTGCCAGCAGGTCGACTAGCGGGGGGGCGCGTACCGGGGAGCTGTTTTTT
cdr3_aa: CASRSTSGGARTGELFF
j_call: TRBJ2-2
d_call: TRBD2
clone_size: -
v_call: TRBV27

cdr3_nt: TGTGCCAGCAGCCAAGACGGGACAGGGGGCAAAAACTATGGCTACACCTTC
cdr3_aa: CASSQDGTGGKNYGYTF
j_call: TRBJ1-2
d_call: TRBD1
clone_size: -
v_call: TRBV4-2

cdr3_nt: TGTGCTAGTGGTTTGGTACACACCCCCCTCGACGGGGGGAACACAGATACGCAGTATTTT
cdr3_aa: CASGLVHTPLDGGNTDTQYF
j_call: TRBJ2-3
d_call: TRBD2
clone_size: -
v_call: TRBV12-5

cdr3_nt: TGTGCCAGCTCACCAACCGGCGGGAACACTGAAGCTTTCTTT
cdr3_aa: CASSPTGGNTEAFF
j_call: TRBJ1-1
d_call: -
clone_size: -
v_call: TRBV18

cdr3_nt: TGTGCCAGCAGCGCCTCCCGAGGGAACATTCAGTACTTC
cdr3_aa: CASSASRGNIQYF
j_call: TRBJ2-4
d_call: -
clone_size: -
v_call: TRBV7-6

cdr3_nt: TGTGCCAGCAGTTTACTGGGGGGCAGGGGGCTAGGTGGCTACACCTTC
cdr3_aa: CASSLLGGRGLGGYTF
j_call: TRBJ1-2
d_call: TRBD1
clone_size: -
v_call: TRBV27

cdr3_nt: TGCGCCAGCAGCCAACAGGGGGCTAGCGGCACAGATACGCAGTATTTT
cdr3_aa: CASSQQGASGTDTQYF
j_call: TRBJ2-3
d_call: TRBD1
clone_size: -
v_call: TRBV4-1

cdr3_nt: TGTGCCAGCAGCCCAGGGGTCAGCTCCTACGAGCAGTACTTC
cdr3_aa: CASSPGVSSYEQYF
j_call: TRBJ2-7
d_call: -
clone_size: few
v_call: TRBV7-9

cdr3_nt: TGTGCCAGCAGCCGACAGGGAGATCGGCAGCCCCAGCATTTT
cdr3_aa: CASSRQGDRQPQHF
j_call: TRBJ1-5
d_call: TRBD1
clone_size: once
v_call: TRBV3-1/TRBV3-2

cdr3_nt: TGTGCCACCAGTGGATCAGGGAGGAATACGCAGTATTTT
cdr3_aa: CATSGSGRNTQYF
j_call: TRBJ2-3
d_call: -
clone_size: -
v_call: TRBV24-1

cdr3_nt: TGTGCCATAAGCTCCCAGGATCAGGGTACGCAGTATTTT
cdr3_aa: CAISSQDQGTQYF
j_call: TRBJ2-3
d_call: -
clone_size: -
v_call: TRBV28

cdr3_nt: TGTGCCAGCAGCAACGACAGGGGGACGAATGAGCAGTTCTTC
cdr3_aa: CASSNDRGTNEQFF
j_call: TRBJ2-1
d_call: TRBD1
clone_size: -
v_call: TRBV6-2/TRBV6-3

cdr3_nt: TGTGCCAGCAGTCTTCGTGGGCGGGACAATGAGCAGTTCTTC
cdr3_aa: CASSLRGRDNEQFF
j_call: TRBJ2-1
d_call: -
clone_size: once
v_call: TRBV14

cdr3_nt: TGTGCCAGCGGGGGCTATCGCGGACTCATCTCCTACGAGCAGTACTTC
cdr3_aa: CASGGYRGLISYEQYF
j_call: TRBJ2-7
d_call: -
clone_size: -
v_call: TRBV3-1/TRBV3-2

cdr3_nt: TGCGCCAGCAGCTTGGGACAGGGGATATACAATGAGCAGTTCTTC
cdr3_aa: CASSLGQGIYNEQFF
j_call: TRBJ2-1
d_call: TRBD1
clone_size: -
v_call: TRBV5-1

cdr3_nt: TGTGCCAGCAGCTTAGTTGGGGGGACTAGCGGGAGCGGCGGGGAGCTGTTTTTT
cdr3_aa: CASSLVGGTSGSGGELFF
j_call: TRBJ2-2
d_call: TRBD2
clone_size: once
v_call: TRBV11-3